This T cell receptor beta chain was documented in a study of cytomegalovirus exposure and HLA in healthy donors. Study summary: The roughly 670 first-cohort repertoires and the roughly 120 validation repertoires shared the same platform, a later analysis reported.

The length of the CDR3 is 15 residues. Germline V gives CDR1 ENHRY, CDR2 SYGVKD. With 10 bases clipped from V and 0 bases from J, the junction kept 10 bases outside the gene matches. About this clone: Antigen unknown.

Clones were read by immunoSEQ multiplex PCR, and TCRdb kept only the in-frame ones, dropping some. The repertoire includes some 150,000 clones, about 86% of them detected once, and about 2.2% sits in the top ten. Regarding the study as a whole: In vitro testing confirmed a few CMV-associated chains as specific for CMV antigens.

Separate from the roughly 700-subject first cohort was the approximately 110-subject validation cohort, to which the donors belonged. Sequenced sample: PBMCs. This clonotype was obtained from a human donor in good health. The chain couples TRBV10-3 to TRBJ2-3, with 7 bases matching TRBD2. The CDR3 DNA sequence: TGTGCCACCGCAGCGGGGATCACTAGCACAGATACGCAGTATTTT. Encoded protein: CATAAGITSTDTQYF.